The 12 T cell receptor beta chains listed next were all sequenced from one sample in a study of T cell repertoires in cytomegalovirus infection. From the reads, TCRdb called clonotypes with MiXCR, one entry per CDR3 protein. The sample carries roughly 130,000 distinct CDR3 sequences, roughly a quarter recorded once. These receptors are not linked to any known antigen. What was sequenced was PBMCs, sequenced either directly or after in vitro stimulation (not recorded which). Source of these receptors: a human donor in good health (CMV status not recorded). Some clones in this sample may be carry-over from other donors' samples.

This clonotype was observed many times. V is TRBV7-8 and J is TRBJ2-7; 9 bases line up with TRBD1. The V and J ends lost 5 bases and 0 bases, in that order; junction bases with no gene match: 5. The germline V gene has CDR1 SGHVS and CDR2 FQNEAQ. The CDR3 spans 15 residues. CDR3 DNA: TGTGCCAGCAGCCACGGGACAGGGACCTCCTACGAGCAGTACTTC. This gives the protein CASSHGTGTSYEQYF.

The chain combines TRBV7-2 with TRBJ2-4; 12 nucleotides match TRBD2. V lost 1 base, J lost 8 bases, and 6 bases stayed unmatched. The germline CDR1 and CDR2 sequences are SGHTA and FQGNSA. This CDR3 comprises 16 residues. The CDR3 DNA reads TGTGCCAGCAGCTTAGGACTAGCGGGAGAGGGGTACATTCAGTACTTC. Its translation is CASSLGLAGEGYIQYF.

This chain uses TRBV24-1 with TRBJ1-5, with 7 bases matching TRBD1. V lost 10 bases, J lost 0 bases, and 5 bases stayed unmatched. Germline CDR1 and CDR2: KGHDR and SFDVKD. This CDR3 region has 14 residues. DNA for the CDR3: TGTGCCACGGGAGGACAGGCTAGCAATCAGCCCCAGCATTTT. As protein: CATGGQASNQPQHF.

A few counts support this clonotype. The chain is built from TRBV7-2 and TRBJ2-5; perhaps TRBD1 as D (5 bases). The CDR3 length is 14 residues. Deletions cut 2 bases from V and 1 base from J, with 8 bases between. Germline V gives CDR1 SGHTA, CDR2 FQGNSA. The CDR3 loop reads CASSLQRGQETQYF. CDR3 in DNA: TGTGCCAGCAGCTTACAAAGGGGCCAAGAGACCCAGTACTTC.

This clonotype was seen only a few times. The CDR3 coding sequence is TGTGCCAGCAGTTTAACGGTGCCTCCTGAGCAGTTCTTC. It is translated as CASSLTVPPEQFF. V usage is TRBV28 and J usage is TRBJ2-1; D is ambiguous. V was clipped by 2 bases and J by 9 bases, with 11 bases between them. Germline V CDR1 and CDR2: MDHEN, SYDVKM. The CDR3 is made up of 13 amino acids. The variable domain in full, completed from reference TRBV28 and TRBJ2-1, reads DVKVTQSSRYLVKRTGEKVFLECVQDMDHENMFWYRQDPGLGLRLIYFSYDVKMKEKGDIPEGYSVSREKKERFSLILESASTNQTSMYLCASSLTVPPEQFFGPGTRLTVL.

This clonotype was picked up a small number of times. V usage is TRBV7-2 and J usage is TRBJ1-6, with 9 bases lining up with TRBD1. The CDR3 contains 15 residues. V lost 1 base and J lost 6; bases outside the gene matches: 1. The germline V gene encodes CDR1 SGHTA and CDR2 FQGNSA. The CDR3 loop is CASSLEGQGNSPLHF. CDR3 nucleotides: TGTGCCAGCAGCTTAGAGGGACAGGGTAATTCACCCCTCCACTTT.

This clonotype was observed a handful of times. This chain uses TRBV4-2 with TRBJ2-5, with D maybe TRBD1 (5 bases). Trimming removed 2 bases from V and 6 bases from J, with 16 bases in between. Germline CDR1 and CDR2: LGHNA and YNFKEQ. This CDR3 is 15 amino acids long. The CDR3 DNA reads TGTGCCAGCAGCCAAATCAGGGTTCCCGGCCAGACCCAGTACTTC. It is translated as CASSQIRVPGQTQYF.

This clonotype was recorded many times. CDR3 in amino acids: CASSLGQGASGYTF. CDR3 coding DNA: TGTGCCAGCAGTTTGGGACAGGGAGCCTCTGGCTACACCTTC. This sequence joins TRBV12-3 or TRBV12-4 and TRBJ1-2; 9 bases fit TRBD1. The CDR3 loop spans 14 amino acids. With V trimmed by 3 bases and J by 7 bases, 6 bases remained unmatched.

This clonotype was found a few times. CDR3 amino acids: CASMGLVGYEQYF. The DNA for the CDR3 is TGTGCCAGCATGGGACTAGTGGGTTACGAGCAGTACTTC. The rearrangement links TRBV6-5 to TRBJ2-7, with 8 bases identical to TRBD2. The germline CDR1 and CDR2 sequences are MNHEY and SVGAGI. This CDR3 region has 13 residues. V shed 7 bases, J shed 4 bases, and the junction held 6 bases outside the gene matches.

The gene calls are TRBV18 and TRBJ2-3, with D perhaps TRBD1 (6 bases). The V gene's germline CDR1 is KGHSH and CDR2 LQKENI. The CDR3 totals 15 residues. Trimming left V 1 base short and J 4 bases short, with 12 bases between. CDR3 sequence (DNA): TGTGCCAGCTCACCACTGCAGGGGATTGCAGATACGCAGTATTTT. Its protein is CASSPLQGIADTQYF. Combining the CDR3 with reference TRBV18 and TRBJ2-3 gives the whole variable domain NAGVMQNPRHLVRRRGQEARLRCSPMKGHSHVYWYRQLPEEGLKFMVYLQKENIIDESGMPKERFSAEFPKEGPSILRIQQVVRGDSAAYFCASSPLQGIADTQYFGPGTRLTVL.

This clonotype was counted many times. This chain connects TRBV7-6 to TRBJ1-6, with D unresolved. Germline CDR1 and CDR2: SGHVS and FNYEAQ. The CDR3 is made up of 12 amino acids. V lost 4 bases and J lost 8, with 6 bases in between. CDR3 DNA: TGTGCCAGCAGCTCCGCGGATTCACCCCTCCACTTT. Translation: CASSSADSPLHF.

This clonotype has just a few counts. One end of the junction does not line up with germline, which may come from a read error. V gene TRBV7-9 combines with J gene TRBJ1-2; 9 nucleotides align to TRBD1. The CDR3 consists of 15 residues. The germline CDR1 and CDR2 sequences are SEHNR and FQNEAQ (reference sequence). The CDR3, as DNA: TGTGCCAGCAGCTTCGGACAGGGGAATAACCATGGCTACACCTTC. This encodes CASSFGQGNNHGYTF.